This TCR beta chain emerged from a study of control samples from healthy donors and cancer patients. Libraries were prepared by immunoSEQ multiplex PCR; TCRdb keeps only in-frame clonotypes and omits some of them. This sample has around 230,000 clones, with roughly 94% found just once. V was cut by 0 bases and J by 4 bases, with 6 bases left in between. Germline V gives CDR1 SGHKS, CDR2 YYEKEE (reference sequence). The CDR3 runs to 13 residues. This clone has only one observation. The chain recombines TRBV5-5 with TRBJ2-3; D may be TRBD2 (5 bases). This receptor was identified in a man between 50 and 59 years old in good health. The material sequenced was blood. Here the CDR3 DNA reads TGTGCCAGCAGCTTGGCGGGGTCAGATACGCAGTATTTT. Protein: CASSLAGSDTQYF. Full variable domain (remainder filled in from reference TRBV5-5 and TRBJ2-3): DAGVTQSPTHLIKTRGQQVTLRCSPISGHKSVSWYQQVLGQGPQFIFQYYEKEERGRGNFPDRFSARQFPNYSSELNVNALLLGDSALYLCASSLAGSDTQYFGPGTRLTVL.